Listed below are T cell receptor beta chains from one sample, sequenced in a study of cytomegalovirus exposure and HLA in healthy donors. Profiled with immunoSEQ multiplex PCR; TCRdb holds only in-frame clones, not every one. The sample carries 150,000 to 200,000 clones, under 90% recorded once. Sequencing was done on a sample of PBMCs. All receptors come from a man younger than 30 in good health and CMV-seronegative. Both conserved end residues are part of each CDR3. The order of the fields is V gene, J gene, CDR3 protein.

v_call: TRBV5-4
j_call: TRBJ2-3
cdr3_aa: CASSWGTGSSTDTQYF

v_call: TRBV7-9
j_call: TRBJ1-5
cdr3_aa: CASSSARQGAPQNQPQHF

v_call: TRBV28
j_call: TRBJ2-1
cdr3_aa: CASRQPGGSEQFF

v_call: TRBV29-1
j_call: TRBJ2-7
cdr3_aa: CSVGTGFPYEQYF

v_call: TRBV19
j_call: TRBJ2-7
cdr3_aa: CASSMRTSGTYEQYF

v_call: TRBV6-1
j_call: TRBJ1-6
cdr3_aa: CASSEAGDSTSRTPLHF

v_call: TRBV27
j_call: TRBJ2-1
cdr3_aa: CASSLGRPYNEQFF

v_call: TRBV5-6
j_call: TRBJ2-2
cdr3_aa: CASSSLDRGYNTGELFF

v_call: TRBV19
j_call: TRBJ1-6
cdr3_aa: CASRTDNYNSPLHF

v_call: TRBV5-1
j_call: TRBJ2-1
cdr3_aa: CASSFEGDEQFF

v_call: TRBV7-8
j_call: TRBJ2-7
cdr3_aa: CASSLEGLAYRSTYF

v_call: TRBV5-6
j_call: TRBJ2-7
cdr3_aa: CASSSQGIPYEQYF

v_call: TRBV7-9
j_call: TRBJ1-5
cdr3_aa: CASSSEGAPSQPQHF

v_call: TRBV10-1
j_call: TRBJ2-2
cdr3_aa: CASSHTGTGELFF

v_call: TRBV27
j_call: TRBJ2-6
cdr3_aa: CASSHRGQVNSGANVLTF

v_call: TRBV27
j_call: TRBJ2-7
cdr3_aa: CASSFQGTVYEQYF

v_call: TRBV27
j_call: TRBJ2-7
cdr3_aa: CASSLRRAISYEQYF

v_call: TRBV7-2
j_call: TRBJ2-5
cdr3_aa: CASSLVPRRGQTQYF

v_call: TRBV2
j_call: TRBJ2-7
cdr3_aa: CATGTGPYEQYF

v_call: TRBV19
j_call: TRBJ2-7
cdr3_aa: CASSNGLGGTAPREQYF

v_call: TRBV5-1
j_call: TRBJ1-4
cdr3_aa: CASSLVGTGEKLFF

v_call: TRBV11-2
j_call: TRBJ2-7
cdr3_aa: CASSFRHGTYEQYF

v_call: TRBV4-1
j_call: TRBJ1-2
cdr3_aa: CASSQGRGGYTF

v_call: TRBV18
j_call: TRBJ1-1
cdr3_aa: CASSPLGDMNTEAFF

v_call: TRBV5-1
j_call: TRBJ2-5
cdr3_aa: CASSLRQGQETQYF

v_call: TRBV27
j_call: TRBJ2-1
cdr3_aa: CASSSPGLAGNNEQFF

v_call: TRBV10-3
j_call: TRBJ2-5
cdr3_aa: CAIQSQEGETQYF

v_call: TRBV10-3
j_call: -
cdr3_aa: CATGLAGASYEQYF

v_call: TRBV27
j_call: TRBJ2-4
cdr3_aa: CASSPGLDNIQYF

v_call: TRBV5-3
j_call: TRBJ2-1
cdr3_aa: CARPQNPPSRAEQFF

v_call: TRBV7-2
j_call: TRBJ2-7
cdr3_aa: CASSLVVRGRRHEQYF

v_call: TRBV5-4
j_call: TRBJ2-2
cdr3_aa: CASTSGGTGLTGELFF

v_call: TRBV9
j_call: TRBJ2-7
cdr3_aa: CASSVGSVSYEQYF

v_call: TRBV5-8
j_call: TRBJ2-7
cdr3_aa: CASSLRKLGEQYF

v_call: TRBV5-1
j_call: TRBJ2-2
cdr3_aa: CASSLDRLANTGELFF

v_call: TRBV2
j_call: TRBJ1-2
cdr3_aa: CASIGVRPGQGNYGYTF

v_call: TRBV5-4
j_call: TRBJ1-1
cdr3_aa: CASSQSRTANTEAFF

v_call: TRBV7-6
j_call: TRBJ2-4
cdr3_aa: CASSSGLAGGPQLGKNIQYF

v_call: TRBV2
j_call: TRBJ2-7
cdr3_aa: CASRAGRPLFYEQYF

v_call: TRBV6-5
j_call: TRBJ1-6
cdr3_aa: CASSYSKQNNSPLHF

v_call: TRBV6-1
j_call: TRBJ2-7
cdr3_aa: CASSATSGGPSYEQYF

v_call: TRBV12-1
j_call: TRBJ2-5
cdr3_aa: CASSETSGAETQYF

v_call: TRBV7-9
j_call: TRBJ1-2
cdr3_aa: CASSSYRVRIGRYTF

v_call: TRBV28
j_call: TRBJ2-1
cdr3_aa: CASKMGASYNEQFF

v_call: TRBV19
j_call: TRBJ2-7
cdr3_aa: CASSIDGRMGEQYF

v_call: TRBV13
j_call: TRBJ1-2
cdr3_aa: CASSSSGVLPYGYTF

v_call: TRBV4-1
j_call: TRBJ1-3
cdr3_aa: CASRDDVGGRISGNTIYF

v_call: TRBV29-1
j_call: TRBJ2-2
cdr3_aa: CSVLIGQGARTGELFF

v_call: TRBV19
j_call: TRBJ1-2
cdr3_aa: CASRRTGGYGYTF

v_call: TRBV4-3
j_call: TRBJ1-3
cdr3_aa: CASSQDITGNTIYF

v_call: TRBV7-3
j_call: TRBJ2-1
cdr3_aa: CASSQKGRAASQGYNEQFF

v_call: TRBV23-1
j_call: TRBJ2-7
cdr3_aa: CASSPGQGSTYEQYF